This is a list of T cell receptor beta chains from one sample in a study of T cell responses to AZD1222 COVID-19 vaccine. The method was immunoSEQ multiplex PCR; TCRdb's version includes in-frame clones alone and lacks a portion of them. The sample holds just over 80,000 clones, more than 80% seen once. The sample here was peripheral blood, taken on day 0 of AZD1222 vaccination. Source of these receptors: an adult in good health. Both conserved end residues are trimmed from each CDR3. The D gene is left open where the match is weak.

NA | TRBJ1-1 | TRBV2 | ASRVDRTNTEAF
NA | TRBJ1-3 | TRBV4-2 | ASSQDRRSGNTIY
NA | TRBJ1-1 | TRBV14 | ASSQGETPSEAF
NA | TRBJ2-2 | TRBV6-5 | ASRRTGGTGELF
NA | TRBJ1-2 | TRBV12-3/TRBV12-4 | ASARTENYGYT
NA | TRBJ2-1 | TRBV7-9 | ATAPYNEQF
NA | TRBJ2-3 | TRBV9 | ASKGPSDTQY
NA | TRBJ1-2 | TRBV11-2 | ASSLEVGVGGYT
TRBD1 | TRBJ1-2 | TRBV30 | AWSPGQGNYGYT
TRBD1 | TRBJ1-3 | TRBV25-1 | ASRGVTGASGNTIY
TRBD1 | TRBJ2-7 | TRBV5-4 | ASRMDRGPTYEQY
NA | TRBJ1-5 | TRBV19 | ASRMSETSNQPQH
TRBD1 | TRBJ1-3 | TRBV3-1/TRBV3-2 | ASSGQVGNTIY
TRBD1 | TRBJ1-5 | TRBV19 | ASSDRGPSLSNQPQH